These T cell receptor beta chains were read from a single sample in a study of blood T cell repertoires in COVID-19. Some clones are missing from TCRdb's copy, which holds only in-frame ones; the method was immunoSEQ multiplex PCR. The top ten hold approximately 11% of the sample, which has about 140,000 clones, roughly 80% seen once. Sequenced sample: peripheral blood. Receptors originate from a man aged 60 to 75 who had recovered from COVID-19. Both conserved end residues are part of each CDR3. D genes are given only for firm matches. Only part of the rows carry a size: once, few, many, or a class if the clone is expanded.

j_call d_call clone_size v_call cdr3_aa cdr3_nt
TRBJ1-5 TRBD1 - TRBV9 CASSAAEGGEQPQHF TGTGCCAGCAGCGCGGCGGAAGGGGGCGAGCAGCCCCAGCATTTT
TRBJ1-6 - - TRBV4-3 CASSQGTAGNSPLHF TGCGCCAGCAGCCAAGGGACAGCGGGGAATTCACCCCTCCACTTT
TRBJ2-1 TRBD2 - TRBV4-2 CASSQDRASGGSLSSYNEQFF TGTGCCAGCAGCCAAGATCGGGCTAGCGGGGGGTCTTTGAGCTCCTACAATGAGCAGTTCTTC
TRBJ2-7 TRBD2 - TRBV3-1/TRBV3-2 CASSPASGEQYF TGTGCCAGCAGCCCGGCTAGCGGCGAGCAGTACTTC
TRBJ1-5 TRBD1 few TRBV7-2 CASSLEGDRDQPQHF TGTGCCAGCAGCTTAGAGGGGGACAGGGACCAGCCCCAGCATTTT
TRBJ2-7 - - TRBV7-2 CASSPHRGYEQYF TGTGCCAGCAGCCCCCACCGGGGCTACGAGCAGTACTTC
TRBJ2-6 TRBD2 - TRBV7-6 CASSSLAGDHSGANVLTF TGTGCCAGCAGCTCCCTCGCGGGGGACCACTCTGGGGCCAACGTCCTGACTTTC
TRBJ2-2 TRBD1 - TRBV19 CASSSPGTAYTGELFF TGTGCCAGTAGTTCTCCCGGGACAGCATACACCGGGGAGCTGTTTTTT
TRBJ2-2 - - TRBV24-1 CATSMGLPNTGELFF TGTGCCACCAGTATGGGGCTACCGAACACCGGGGAGCTGTTTTTT
TRBJ1-2 TRBD1 once TRBV5-1 CASSLDIGTGWGTF TGCGCCAGCAGCTTGGACATCGGGACAGGGTGGGGCACCTTC
TRBJ2-2 TRBD2 - TRBV6-2/TRBV6-3 CASSLSSGYTGELFF TGTGCCAGCAGTTTATCTAGCGGCTACACCGGGGAGCTGTTTTTT
TRBJ2-3 TRBD1 - TRBV7-8 CASSLARTGQTDTQYF TGTGCCAGCAGCTTAGCCAGGACAGGGCAGACAGATACGCAGTATTTT
TRBJ2-3 - - TRBV19 CASSIGPGSTDTQYF TGTGCCAGTAGTATAGGGCCAGGGTCCACAGATACGCAGTATTTT
TRBJ2-5 TRBD2 - TRBV28 CASSLPGLAGTGETQYF TGTGCCAGCAGTTTGCCTGGACTAGCGGGGACGGGAGAGACCCAGTACTTC